Following are 15 T cell receptor beta chains from one sample sequenced in a study of radiation and T cells in renal cell carcinoma. Noted time point: blood 4 weeks post-SBRT, at nephrectomy. As for treatment: 15 Gy SBRT to primary tumor, nephrectomy 4 weeks later. The method was immunoSEQ multiplex PCR; TCRdb's version includes in-frame clones alone and lacks a portion of them. The profile covers approximately 150,000 clones, with approximately 86% appearing a single time and about 17% taken by the ten largest. The starting material was blood, obtained from a patient whose treatment included radiotherapy and nephrectomy. These receptors came from a woman aged 45-65 years with renal cell carcinoma.

CDR3 sequence (DNA): TGTGCCAGCAGTGAAGGTAGGTATTTTGTAGGAGCTTTCTTT. Its translation: CASSEGRYFVGAFF. The chain is built from TRBV2 and TRBJ1-1; D uncertain. The V and J ends lost 1 base and 10 bases respectively, with 16 bases between them. The CDR3 consists of 14 residues. The germline V gene has CDR1 SNHLY and CDR2 FYNNEI.

V usage is TRBV7-9 and J usage is TRBJ2-1, with D unresolved. The V and J ends lost 4 bases and 3 bases respectively, with 13 bases between them. Germline V gene data show CDR1 as SEHNR and CDR2 as FQNEAQ (reference sequence). The CDR3 is 15 amino acids. The chain's CDR3 is CASSYNSQGYNEQFF. CDR3 nucleotide sequence: TGTGCCAGCAGCTACAATTCCCAAGGCTACAATGAGCAGTTCTTC. The variable domain in full, completed from reference TRBV7-9 and TRBJ2-1, reads DTGVSQNPRHKITKRGQNVTFRCDPISEHNRLYWYRQTLGQGPEFLTYFQNEAQLEKSRLLSDRFSAERPKGSFSTLEIQRTEQGDSAMYLCASSYNSQGYNEQFFGPGTRLTVL.

This chain links TRBV4-1 with TRBJ2-5, with 7 bases that match TRBD2. The germline CDR1 and CDR2 sequences are MGHRA and YSYEKL. This CDR3 is built from 16 residues. V lost 1 base, J lost 5 bases, and 10 bases stayed unmatched. CDR3 DNA sequence: TGCGCCAGCAGCCAAGTCTCTGGGCGGGGGTTGGAGACCCAGTACTTC. It translates to CASSQVSGRGLETQYF.

The chain has TRBV4-1 and TRBJ2-7, with a tentative D call TRBD1 (5 bases). Germline values: CDR1 MGHRA, CDR2 YSYEKL. This CDR3 has 16 amino acids. Trimming cost V 0 bases and J 4 bases, with 16 bases left between them. CDR3 protein: CASSQDLTVLRYEQYF. DNA for the CDR3: TGCGCCAGCAGCCAAGATTTGACAGTCCTCCGGTACGAGCAGTACTTC.

The CDR3 sequence: CASSLGVASGNTIYF. CDR3 nucleotides: TGCGCCAGCAGCTTGGGGGTTGCCTCTGGAAACACCATATATTTT. The chain combines TRBV5-1 with TRBJ1-3; D is undetermined. Germline V CDR1 and CDR2: SGHRS, YFSETQ. This CDR3 region has 15 residues. V shed 0 bases and J shed 0 bases, with 7 bases lying between them.

This chain uses TRBV14 with TRBJ2-7; 10 nucleotides match TRBD2. The CDR3 runs 15 residues. The V and J ends lost 5 bases and 1 base, in that order; junction bases with no gene match: 5. Germline assignment: CDR1 SGHDN and CDR2 FVKESK. CDR3 region: CASSFLAGVSYEQYF. CDR3 nucleotides: TGTGCCAGCAGCTTTCTAGCGGGAGTATCCTACGAGCAGTACTTC.

The chain has TRBV19 and TRBJ1-5; D gene unclear. V lost 2 bases and J 0 bases, leaving 14 bases between the germline ends. Germline CDR1 reads LNHDA; CDR2 reads SQIVND (reference sequence). This CDR3 is built from 17 residues. The CDR3 DNA reads as TGTGCCAGTAGTATACTTTACGGACGGCTTAGCAATCAGCCCCAGCATTTT. Its protein is CASSILYGRLSNQPQHF.

This chain links TRBV7-2 with TRBJ2-7; D unclear. V was shortened by 5 bases and J by 6 bases, with 14 bases between the two germline ends. This CDR3 region has 13 residues. Germline V CDR1 and CDR2: SGHTA, FQGNSA. The CDR3 protein is CASSLARASEQYF. In DNA, the CDR3 is TGTGCCAGCAGCCTCGCCCGGGCCTCCGAGCAGTACTTC.

The gene calls are TRBV29-1 and TRBJ2-3; 11 nucleotides line up with TRBD1. Germline CDR1 is SQVTM and CDR2 is ANQGSEA. With 6 bases clipped from V and 3 bases from J, the junction kept 14 bases outside the gene matches. This CDR3 is 17 amino acids long. CDR3 sequence reads: CSVVVLMDRGLTDTQYF. As DNA, the CDR3 is TGCAGCGTCGTGGTTCTAATGGACAGGGGGCTAACAGATACGCAGTATTTT.

The chain recombines TRBV10-3 with TRBJ2-1; D is uncertain. The CDR3 loop spans 13 amino acids. The germline gives CDR1 ENHRY, CDR2 SYGVKD. The V end lost 4 bases, the J end lost 4 bases, and 8 bases lay between the germline ends. The CDR3 here is CAISAYEYNEQFF. The CDR3 nucleotides are TGTGCCATCAGTGCTTACGAGTACAATGAGCAGTTCTTC.

This clone occurred once. This chain uses TRBV7-8 with TRBJ2-3; 9 bases agree with TRBD2. V was clipped by 1 base and J by 3 bases; unmatched bases: 5. The CDR3 extends over 16 amino acids. Germline CDR1 SGHVS, CDR2 FQNEAQ. The CDR3 loop reads CASSLGVAGATDTQYF. In DNA, the CDR3 is TGTGCCAGCAGCTTAGGGGTAGCGGGAGCGACAGATACGCAGTATTTT.

As to this clone: Other DNA sequences in this specimen translate into the identical CDR3. The V gene is TRBV19, the J gene TRBJ2-5, with D perhaps matching TRBD2 (5 bases). Trimming removed 3 bases from V and 3 bases from J, with 8 bases in between. This CDR3 spans 13 amino acids. Germline V gives CDR1 LNHDA, CDR2 SQIVND (reference sequence). The CDR3 loop is CASSMRREETQYF. The CDR3 region has the DNA TGTGCCAGTAGTATGAGGCGGGAAGAGACCCAGTACTTC.

V is TRBV5-1 and J is TRBJ2-5; TRBD2 agrees at 8 bases. In germline, CDR1 is SGHRS, CDR2 YFSETQ. V lost 4 bases and J lost 1; bases outside the gene matches: 3. The CDR3 runs to 14 residues. Written as DNA, the CDR3 is TGCGCCAGCAGCATAACTAGCGGCCAAGAGACCCAGTACTTC. It is translated as CASSITSGQETQYF. The whole variable domain, remainder taken from reference TRBV5-1 and TRBJ2-5, is KAGVTQTPRYLIKTRGQQVTLSCSPISGHRSVSWYQQTPGQGLQFLFEYFSETQRNKGNFPGRFSGRQFSNSRSEMNVSTLELGDSALYLCASSITSGQETQYFGPGTRLLVL.

The rearrangement links TRBV18 to TRBJ1-1; a possible D gene is TRBD1 (6 bases). Germline loops: CDR1 KGHSH, CDR2 LQKENI. The CDR3 consists of 14 residues. V was shortened by 3 bases and J by 11 bases, with 19 bases between the two germline ends. The CDR3 nucleotides are TGTGCCAGCTCACCTACGACAGGCGGGAATGACGCTTTCTTT. Translation: CASSPTTGGNDAFF.

V and J are TRBV18 and TRBJ2-5; D uncertain. Trimming removed 0 bases at V and 4 bases at J, with 12 bases between. The germline V gene has CDR1 KGHSH and CDR2 LQKENI. The CDR3 consists of 15 residues. The CDR3 loop is CASSPPGWEGETQYF. CDR3 nucleotide sequence: TGTGCCAGCTCACCACCGGGCTGGGAAGGAGAGACCCAGTACTTC.